These 12 T cell receptor beta chains were sequenced from one sample in a study of cytomegalovirus exposure and HLA in healthy donors. The PCR made use of 60 Vbeta and 13 Jbeta primers. Sequenced by immunoSEQ multiplex PCR; TCRdb stores in-frame clones only, minus some. The repertoire consists of around 100,000 clones, with around 60% occurring once and the leading ten covering less than 5%. Sequencing was carried out using PBMCs. These receptors came from a human donor in good health.

The V call is TRBV4-1, the J call TRBJ1-2; tentative D call: TRBD1 (6 bases). This CDR3 is 14 amino acids long. Germline V CDR1 and CDR2: MGHRA, YSYEKL. Trimming stripped 0 bases from V and 7 bases from J, with 12 bases between. The CDR3 DNA reads as TGCGCCAGCAGCCAAGATAGAAGGGGGACTGGCTACACCTTC. The encoded protein is CASSQDRRGTGYTF.

The chain is built from TRBV5-1 and TRBJ1-3; the D is unclear. This CDR3 contains 15 residues. Germline V lookup: CDR1 SGHRS, CDR2 YFSETQ. Trimming removed 0 bases from V and 4 bases from J, with 11 bases in between. CDR3 region: CASSLDSGRGNTIYF. The DNA for the CDR3 is TGCGCCAGCAGCTTGGATTCCGGTAGAGGAAACACCATATATTTT.

The V gene is TRBV6-1, the J gene TRBJ2-1; no definite D call. This CDR3 region has 16 residues. The V gene lost 3 bases and the J gene lost 0 bases, with 12 bases spanning the gap. From germline, CDR1 is MNHNS and CDR2 SASEGT. CDR3 sequence: CASSEMVESSYNEQFF. For the CDR3, the DNA is TGTGCCAGCAGTGAGATGGTCGAGAGCTCCTACAATGAGCAGTTCTTC.

J is TRBJ1-5 and V is TRBV5-4; no reliable D call. Trimming took off 0 bases at V and 4 bases at J, with 11 bases between the two ends. CDR3 length equals 15 residues. Germline V gives CDR1 SGHNT, CDR2 YYREEE (reference sequence). CDR3 protein: CASSLGPLGNQPQHF. The DNA of the CDR3 is TGTGCCAGCAGCTTGGGACCACTAGGGAATCAGCCCCAGCATTTT.

This chain uses TRBV4-1 with TRBJ2-1; the match to TRBD2 covers 10 bases. CDR3 size: 15 residues. The germline V gene has CDR1 MGHRA and CDR2 YSYEKL. After removal of 4 bases from V and 9 bases from J, the junction contained 9 bases not matched to a gene. This CDR3 is CASSPWTSGPSEQFF. For the CDR3, the DNA is TGCGCCAGCAGCCCTTGGACTAGCGGTCCGTCTGAGCAGTTCTTC.

V gene TRBV2 combines with J gene TRBJ2-7; 9 bases are shared with TRBD1. The V gene end was trimmed by 6 bases and the J gene end by 1 base; junction bases not matched to a gene: 4. Germline lookup yields CDR1 SNHLY and CDR2 FYNNEI. The CDR3 is 14 residues long. CDR3: CASRDRGTSYEQYF. CDR3 coding DNA: TGTGCCAGCAGGGACAGGGGCACATCCTACGAGCAGTACTTC.

About this clone: The identical CDR3 is also encoded by other nucleotide sequences in the sample. The chain uses TRBV7-3 and TRBJ2-3, with 11 bases fitting TRBD2. Germline lookup yields CDR1 SGHTA and CDR2 FQGTGA. V lost 6 bases and J lost 3; bases outside the gene matches: 5. This CDR3 is built from 15 residues. CDR3 nucleotides: TGTGCCAGCAGTAGCGGGAGGGCCGGGACAGATACGCAGTATTTT. Its translation: CASSSGRAGTDTQYF.

DNA for the CDR3: TGTGCCAGCAGTTACTCTGGGACAGTAGATGGCTACACCTTC. Its translation: CASSYSGTVDGYTF. The gene calls are TRBV6-5 and TRBJ1-2; 7 bases agree with TRBD1. Germline CDR1 and CDR2: MNHEY and SVGAGI. The CDR3 has 14 amino acids. V dropped 0 bases and J dropped 6; count of bases not matched to a gene: 4.

The genes are TRBV7-3 and TRBJ2-2; tentative D call: TRBD2 (6 bases). CDR1 is SGHTA, CDR2 FQGTGA, per germline. V lost 5 bases and J 4 bases, leaving 14 bases between the germline ends. The CDR3 is 15 residues long. DNA of the CDR3: TGTGCCAGCAGCCCGCGGGAAAGGGGCACCGGGGAGCTGTTTTTT. This sequence encodes CASSPRERGTGELFF.

The J gene is TRBJ2-7, the V gene TRBV4-1; weak D call: TRBD1 (5 bases). The CDR3 has 14 residues. The V and J ends lost 1 base and 4 bases respectively, with 11 bases between them. CDR1 and CDR2 (germline): MGHRA, YSYEKL. The CDR3 region is CASSQGDSRYEQYF. The CDR3 DNA is TGCGCCAGCAGCCAAGGTGACAGTCGGTACGAGCAGTACTTC.

The chain recombines TRBV21-1 with TRBJ1-5; the table's D call, TRBD1, was not checked against the DNA. TRBV21-1 is a pseudogene locus. The CDR3 length is 18 residues. Written as DNA, the CDR3 is TGTGCCAGCAGCAAAGGGGGCCGGGACAGCAATAGCAATCAGCCCCAGCATTTT. Protein sequence: CASSKGGRDSNSNQPQHF.

This chain uses TRBV7-6 with TRBJ2-7; D is perhaps TRBD1 (5 bases). V lost 4 bases and J lost 4, with 14 bases in between. CDR1 SGHVS and CDR2 FNYEAQ come from the germline V gene. This CDR3 region has 14 residues. The CDR3 is CASSSKHQGYEQYF. CDR3 in DNA: TGTGCCAGCAGCTCAAAACACCAGGGTTACGAGCAGTACTTC.